This T cell receptor (beta chain) was documented in a study of CD8+ T cells in alopecia areata. The treatment: oral pan-JAK inhibitor, 5-10 mg twice daily. Concerning this clone itself: The antigen remains unidentified.

Study-level findings and limits: For baseline CD8+ expansion, any link to response stays uncertain with one nonresponder.

Trimming cost V 0 bases and J 0 bases, with 9 bases left between them. There are 16 residues in the CDR3. Germline V gives CDR1 SGDLS, CDR2 YYNGEE. cDNA reverse transcribed from extracted RNA served as the sequencing template. Some clones are missing from TCRdb's copy, which holds only in-frame ones; the method was immunoSEQ multiplex PCR. Of 190,000 or so clones listed, 58% are singletons. The gene calls are TRBV9 and TRBJ2-2, with no clear D. The material was CD4+ T cells sorted from blood, obtained at week 24, from a patient treated with tofacitinib. The TCR sequence derives from a human donor with alopecia areata. In DNA form, the CDR3 reads TGTGCCAGCAGCGTAGATCCGGAAGCGAACACCGGGGAGCTGTTTTTT. This gives the protein CASSVDPEANTGELFF.